This T cell receptor beta chain was identified in a study of preoperative IRX-2 immunotherapy in early breast cancer. This CDR3 region has 12 residues. The germline CDR1 and CDR2 sequences are KGHSH and LQKENI. The ends were cut back, 3 bases at V and 2 bases at J, with 4 bases in the middle. Specified treatment: preoperative locoregional IRX-2 cytokine immunotherapy. Patients received preoperative, locoregional IRX-2 cytokine immunotherapy in a phase Ib study. The table came from immunoSEQ multiplex PCR; TCRdb's copy has only in-frame clones and leaves some out. This sample yields approximately 100,000 clones, of which around 86% are seen a single time; roughly 1.9% belongs to the top ten.

The sequence came from a human donor with breast cancer. The sequenced sample was tumor tissue, obtained after IRX-2 immunotherapy. This rearrangement joins TRBV18 to TRBJ1-1; D is uncertain. The CDR3: CASSPANTEAFF. For the CDR3, the DNA is TGTGCCAGCTCACCGGCCAACACTGAAGCTTTCTTT.